A selection of T cell receptor beta chains follows, all from one sample in a study of T cells in Graves' hyperthyroidism and ophthalmopathy. Using its own MiXCR run on the multiplex PCR reads, TCRdb lists one record per CDR3 protein. The sample contains hundreds of thousands of distinct CDR3 sequences, around 15% of which appear only once. The sequenced sample consisted of blood. The receptors stem from a woman aged 40 to 50 with Graves' ophthalmopathy. CDR3s include the opening cysteine and the closing phenylalanine or tryptophan. The D gene is left open where the match is weak. Expanded clones are given a class, and other clones once, few, many or no size at all.

j_gene: TRBJ1-1; abundance: many; d_gene: NA; v_gene: TRBV3-1; CDR3nt: TGTGCCAGCAGCCAAGAGCAGGAGAACACTGAAGCTTTCTTT; CDR3aa: CASSQEQENTEAFF
j_gene: TRBJ1-2; abundance: NA; d_gene: NA; v_gene: TRBV15; CDR3nt: TGTGCCACCAGCAGGCGGGGATGTCCCTATGGCTACACCTTC; CDR3aa: CATSRRGCPYGYTF
j_gene: TRBJ1-2; abundance: many; d_gene: NA; v_gene: TRBV28; CDR3nt: TGTGCCAGCAGTTCGCTACCCCGAACGGGGGGAGGCTACACCTTC; CDR3aa: CASSSLPRTGGGYTF
j_gene: TRBJ2-1; abundance: many; d_gene: NA; v_gene: TRBV27; CDR3nt: TGTGCCAGCAGTTTGGGGCAGGTCTCATACAATGAGCAGTTCTTC; CDR3aa: CASSLGQVSYNEQFF
j_gene: TRBJ1-1; abundance: many; d_gene: TRBD1; v_gene: TRBV12-5; CDR3nt: TGTGCTAGTGGCCCAGAACAGGGGTGGAACACTGAAGCTTTCTTT; CDR3aa: CASGPEQGWNTEAFF
j_gene: TRBJ2-7; abundance: many; d_gene: NA; v_gene: TRBV29-1; CDR3nt: TGCAGCGTTGAAGGAGGTAGTCTGGAGGGACTTAACTCCTACGAGCAGTACTTC; CDR3aa: CSVEGGSLEGLNSYEQYF
j_gene: TRBJ1-2; abundance: many; d_gene: NA; v_gene: TRBV6-1; CDR3nt: TGTGCCAGCAGCGAGGGACGGCTGATCTATGGCTACACCTTC; CDR3aa: CASSEGRLIYGYTF
j_gene: TRBJ1-2; abundance: many; d_gene: TRBD1; v_gene: TRBV7-2; CDR3nt: TGTGCCAGCAGCCCCCGGGACAGGGAGAGGCATGGCTACACCTTC; CDR3aa: CASSPRDRERHGYTF
j_gene: TRBJ2-7; abundance: few; d_gene: NA; v_gene: TRBV28; CDR3nt: TGTGCCAGCAGCCCCTCTGGGCAATTGGTTTACGAGCAGTACTTC; CDR3aa: CASSPSGQLVYEQYF
j_gene: TRBJ1-4; abundance: many; d_gene: TRBD1; v_gene: TRBV10-3; CDR3nt: TGTGCCATCAGTGAGAGCCCCCCTATAGGACAGGCTAATGAAAAACTGTTTTTT; CDR3aa: CAISESPPIGQANEKLFF
j_gene: TRBJ2-5; abundance: many; d_gene: NA; v_gene: TRBV24-1; CDR3nt: TGTGCCACCGGGCGTCAAGAGACCCAGTACTTC; CDR3aa: CATGRQETQYF
j_gene: TRBJ2-7; abundance: many; d_gene: TRBD1; v_gene: TRBV10-3; CDR3nt: TGTGCCATCAGTGAAATTAGGGGGCTATCCTACGAGCAGTACTTC; CDR3aa: CAISEIRGLSYEQYF
j_gene: TRBJ1-2; abundance: many; d_gene: NA; v_gene: TRBV20-1; CDR3nt: TGCAGTGCCAGCTGGACGGGGGGATCGGCTGGCTACACCTTC; CDR3aa: CSASWTGGSAGYTF
j_gene: TRBJ2-1; abundance: NA; d_gene: NA; v_gene: TRBV5-6; CDR3nt: TGTGCCAGCAGCTTTGGGGGAGTGACCTACAATGAGCAGTTCTTC; CDR3aa: CASSFGGVTYNEQFF
j_gene: TRBJ1-5; abundance: many; d_gene: TRBD1; v_gene: TRBV15; CDR3nt: TGTGCCACCAGCAGAACCGGGACAGGGTCCTTGGTCAATCAGCCCCAGCATTTT; CDR3aa: CATSRTGTGSLVNQPQHF
j_gene: TRBJ2-7; abundance: NA; d_gene: NA; v_gene: TRBV7-3; CDR3nt: TGTGCCAGCAGCTCTGAAACAGTCACCTACGAGCAGTACTTC; CDR3aa: CASSSETVTYEQYF
j_gene: TRBJ2-1; abundance: NA; d_gene: TRBD2; v_gene: TRBV3-1; CDR3nt: TGTGCCAGCAGCCAGGCTCTGGCGGGAGGGTACAATGAGCAGTTCTTC; CDR3aa: CASSQALAGGYNEQFF
j_gene: TRBJ2-5; abundance: few; d_gene: NA; v_gene: TRBV20-1; CDR3nt: TGCAGTGCTAGAGATCGTGAGGGGGGTCAGACCCAGTACTTC; CDR3aa: CSARDREGGQTQYF
j_gene: TRBJ2-3; abundance: many; d_gene: TRBD2; v_gene: TRBV20-1; CDR3nt: TGCAGTGCTAGAGATCCCCTAGCGGGCCCCACAGATACGCAGTATTTT; CDR3aa: CSARDPLAGPTDTQYF
j_gene: TRBJ2-1; abundance: NA; d_gene: NA; v_gene: TRBV3-1; CDR3nt: TGTGCCAGCAGCCAAGGTGCCGGCTACAATGAGCAGTTCTTC; CDR3aa: CASSQGAGYNEQFF
j_gene: TRBJ2-7; abundance: few; d_gene: TRBD1; v_gene: TRBV29-1; CDR3nt: TGCAGCGTTGGGGCGGGGACAGGGCACTACGAGCAGTACTTC; CDR3aa: CSVGAGTGHYEQYF
j_gene: TRBJ2-1; abundance: many; d_gene: TRBD2; v_gene: TRBV6-1; CDR3nt: TGTGCCAGCATAGGGTCCCCGGGACTAGCGGGAGGTTACGAGCAGTTCTTC; CDR3aa: CASIGSPGLAGGYEQFF